The entry below gives a single T cell receptor beta chain sequence along with its context. Its antigen is as yet unknown. This sample was taken from a study of CD8 T cells in Susac syndrome. Notes on the study in general: The total CD8+ repertoires contained around 15 Susac-specific public clones, and the CD8+ TEMRA repertoires contained four to six.

Roughly 0.45 to 1 ug RNA was reverse transcribed with random hexamers. TCRdb re-derived calls from the immunoSEQ multiplex PCR reads in MiXCR, one entry per CDR3 protein. The sample consists of approximately 190,000 distinct CDR3 sequences, 95% of them appearing once. V was clipped by 3 bases and J by 2 bases, with 11 bases between them. The CDR3 has 14 residues. Germline CDR1 and CDR2: MNHEY and SVGAGI. This receptor was identified in a human donor with Susac syndrome. This rearrangement joins TRBV6-5 to TRBJ2-7; a weak D match, TRBD1 (5 bases). Sequenced sample: CD8+ T cells from PBMCs. The CDR3 DNA is TGTGCCAGCAGTTATAGGGGTAGGACCTACGAGCAGTACTTC. Its protein is CASSYRGRTYEQYF.